Listed below are T cell receptor beta chains from one sample, sequenced in a study of T cell responses to AZD1222 COVID-19 vaccine. Some clones are missing from TCRdb's copy, which holds only in-frame ones; the method was immunoSEQ multiplex PCR. The sample lists more than 110,000 clones; 90% were seen once. Sample: peripheral blood, taken on day 0 of AZD1222 vaccination. These receptor sequences come from an adult in good health. Each CDR3 is given with its conserved first and last residue. A D gene is named only where the DNA matches it firmly. Size values are once, few and many counts, or a class for expanded clones, and some rows have none.

d_gene: NA; abundance: NA; j_gene: TRBJ1-5; v_gene: TRBV5-1; CDR3aa: CASSYRGGNQPQHF; CDR3nt: TGCGCCAGCAGCTATAGAGGCGGCAATCAGCCCCAGCATTTT
d_gene: NA; abundance: few; j_gene: TRBJ2-1; v_gene: TRBV4-3; CDR3aa: CASSQQGTAYNEQFF; CDR3nt: TGCGCCAGCAGCCAACAGGGTACTGCCTACAATGAGCAGTTCTTC
d_gene: NA; abundance: NA; j_gene: TRBJ2-7; v_gene: TRBV19; CDR3aa: CASSIDYRTYEQYF; CDR3nt: TGTGCCAGTAGTATAGACTACAGAACCTACGAGCAGTACTTC
d_gene: TRBD2; abundance: once; j_gene: TRBJ2-1; v_gene: TRBV10-3; CDR3aa: CAISEFRGGLGSYNEQFF; CDR3nt: TGTGCCATCAGTGAGTTTCGCGGGGGGTTGGGTTCCTACAATGAGCAGTTCTTC
d_gene: NA; abundance: NA; j_gene: TRBJ1-1; v_gene: TRBV30; CDR3aa: CAGGRGTNTEAFF; CDR3nt: TGTGCGGGGGGTAGGGGGACGAACACTGAAGCTTTCTTT
d_gene: NA; abundance: NA; j_gene: TRBJ1-1; v_gene: TRBV5-6; CDR3aa: CASSLYGAATLNTEAFF; CDR3nt: TGTGCCAGCAGCTTGTATGGGGCCGCCACCTTGAACACTGAAGCTTTCTTT
d_gene: NA; abundance: once; j_gene: TRBJ2-7; v_gene: TRBV7-8; CDR3aa: CASSVRQGAYEQYF; CDR3nt: TGTGCCAGCAGCGTTCGGCAAGGGGCCTACGAGCAGTACTTC
d_gene: NA; abundance: NA; j_gene: TRBJ2-5; v_gene: TRBV3-1/TRBV3-2; CDR3aa: CASSQDHGGETQYF; CDR3nt: TGTGCCAGCAGCCAAGATCATGGGGGAGAGACCCAGTACTTC
d_gene: NA; abundance: NA; j_gene: TRBJ2-5; v_gene: TRBV5-8; CDR3aa: CASSLPEETQYF; CDR3nt: TGTGCCAGCAGCTTGCCTGAAGAGACCCAGTACTTC
d_gene: NA; abundance: once; j_gene: TRBJ1-6; v_gene: TRBV27; CDR3aa: CASSLMLGGSYNSPLHF; CDR3nt: TGTGCCAGCAGTTTAATGCTGGGAGGGTCCTATAATTCACCCCTCCACTTT
d_gene: NA; abundance: NA; j_gene: TRBJ2-2; v_gene: TRBV18; CDR3aa: CASSPLSLGASGRHQNTGELFF; CDR3nt: TGTGCCAGCTCACCACTCTCTTTGGGTGCTTCAGGCCGACATCAGAACACCGGGGAGCTGTTTTTT
d_gene: NA; abundance: NA; j_gene: TRBJ2-2; v_gene: TRBV19; CDR3aa: CASKTSLGYTGELFF; CDR3nt: TGTGCCAGTAAGACCTCGCTGGGCTACACCGGGGAGCTGTTTTTT
d_gene: NA; abundance: NA; j_gene: TRBJ1-1; v_gene: TRBV7-9; CDR3aa: CASSSPDGNTEAFF; CDR3nt: TGTGCCAGCAGCTCCCCGGACGGAAACACTGAAGCTTTCTTT
d_gene: TRBD2; abundance: NA; j_gene: TRBJ2-5; v_gene: TRBV5-1; CDR3aa: CASSLPASGRAIETQYF; CDR3nt: TGCGCCAGCAGCTTGCCGGCTAGCGGGAGGGCCATAGAGACCCAGTACTTC
d_gene: TRBD2; abundance: NA; j_gene: TRBJ2-1; v_gene: TRBV7-9; CDR3aa: CASSFRGLAGEGEQFF; CDR3nt: TGTGCCAGCAGCTTTCGGGGACTAGCGGGAGAGGGTGAGCAGTTCTTC